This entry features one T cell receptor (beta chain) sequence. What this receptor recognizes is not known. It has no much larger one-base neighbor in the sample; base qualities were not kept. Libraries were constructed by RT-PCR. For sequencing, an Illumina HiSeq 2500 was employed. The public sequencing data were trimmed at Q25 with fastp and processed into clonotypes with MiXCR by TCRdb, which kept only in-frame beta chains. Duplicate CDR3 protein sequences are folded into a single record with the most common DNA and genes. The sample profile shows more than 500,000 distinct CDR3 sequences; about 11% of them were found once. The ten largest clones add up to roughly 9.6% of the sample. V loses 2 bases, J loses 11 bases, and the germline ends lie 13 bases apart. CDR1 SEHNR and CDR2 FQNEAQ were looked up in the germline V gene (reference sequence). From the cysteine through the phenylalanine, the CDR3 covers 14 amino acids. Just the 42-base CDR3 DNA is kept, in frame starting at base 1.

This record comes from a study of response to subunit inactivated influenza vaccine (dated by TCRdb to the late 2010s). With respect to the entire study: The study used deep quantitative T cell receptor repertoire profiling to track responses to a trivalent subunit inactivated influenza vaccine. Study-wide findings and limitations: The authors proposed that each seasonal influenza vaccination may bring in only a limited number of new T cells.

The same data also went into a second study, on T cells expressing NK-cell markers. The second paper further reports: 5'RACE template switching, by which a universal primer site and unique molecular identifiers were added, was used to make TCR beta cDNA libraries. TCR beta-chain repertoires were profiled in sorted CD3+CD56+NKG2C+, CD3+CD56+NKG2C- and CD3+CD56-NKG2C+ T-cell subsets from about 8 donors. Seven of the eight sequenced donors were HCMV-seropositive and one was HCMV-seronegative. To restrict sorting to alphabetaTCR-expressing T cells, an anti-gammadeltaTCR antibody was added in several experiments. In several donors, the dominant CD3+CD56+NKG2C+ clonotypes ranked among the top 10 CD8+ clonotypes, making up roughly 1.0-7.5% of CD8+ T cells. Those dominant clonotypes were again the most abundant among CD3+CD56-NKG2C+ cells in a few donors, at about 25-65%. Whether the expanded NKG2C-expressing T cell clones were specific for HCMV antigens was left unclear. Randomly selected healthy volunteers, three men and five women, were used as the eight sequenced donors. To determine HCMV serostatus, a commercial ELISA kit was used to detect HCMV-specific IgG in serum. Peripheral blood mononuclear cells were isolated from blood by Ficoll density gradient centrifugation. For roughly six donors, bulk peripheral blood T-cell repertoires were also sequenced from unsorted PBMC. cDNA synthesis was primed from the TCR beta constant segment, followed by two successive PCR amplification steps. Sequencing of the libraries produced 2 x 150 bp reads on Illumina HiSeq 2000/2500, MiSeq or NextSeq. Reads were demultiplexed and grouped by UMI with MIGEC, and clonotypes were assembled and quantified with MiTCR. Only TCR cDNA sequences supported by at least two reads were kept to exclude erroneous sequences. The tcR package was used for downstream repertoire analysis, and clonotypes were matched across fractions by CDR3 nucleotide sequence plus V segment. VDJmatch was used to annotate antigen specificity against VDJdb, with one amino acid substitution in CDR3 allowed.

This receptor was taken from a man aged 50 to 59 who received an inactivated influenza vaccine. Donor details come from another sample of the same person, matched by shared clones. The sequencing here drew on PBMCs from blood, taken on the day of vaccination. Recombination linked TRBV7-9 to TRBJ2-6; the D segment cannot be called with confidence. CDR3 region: CASSLFHPSDVLTF. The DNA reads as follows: TGTGCCAGCAGCTTATTCCACCCAAGCGACGTCCTGACTTTC.